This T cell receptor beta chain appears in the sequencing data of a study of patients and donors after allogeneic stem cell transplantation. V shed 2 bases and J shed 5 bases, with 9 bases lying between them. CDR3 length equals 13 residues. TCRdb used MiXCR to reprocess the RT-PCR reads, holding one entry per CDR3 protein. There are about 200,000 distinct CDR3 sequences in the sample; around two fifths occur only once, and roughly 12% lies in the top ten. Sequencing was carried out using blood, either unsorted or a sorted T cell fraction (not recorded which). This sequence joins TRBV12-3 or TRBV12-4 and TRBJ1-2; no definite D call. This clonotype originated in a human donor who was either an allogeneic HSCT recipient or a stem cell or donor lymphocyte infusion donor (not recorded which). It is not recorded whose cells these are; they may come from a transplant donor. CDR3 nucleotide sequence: TGTGCCAGCAGTTTACTGACGGCGTATGGCTACACCTTC. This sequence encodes CASSLLTAYGYTF.